The present TCR beta chain was sequenced within a study of blood T cell repertoires in COVID-19. Across the study: Spain, Italy and the United States supplied samples that represented acute and convalescent COVID-19. T cells, B-cell-depleted T cells, or PBMCs supplied cDNA or gDNA.

Under the authors' procedure: Counts of nucleated cells, estimated from reference gene primer amplification, were obtained. Sequencing was performed with immunoSEQ multiplex PCR; in TCRdb, only in-frame clones are kept and a portion is missing. V, J and clone size were drawn from that table, and D and trimming were deduced from the DNA. The sample holds a few hundred thousand clones, 80% to 90% seen once. CDR1 SQVTM and CDR2 ANQGSEA come from the germline V gene. The V and J ends lost 7 bases and 5 bases, in that order; junction bases with no gene match: 14. The CDR3 loop spans 16 amino acids. The chain employs TRBV29-1 and TRBJ2-2; 9 nucleotides match TRBD2. Sequenced material: peripheral blood. This receptor was taken from a woman aged 70-85 years with COVID-19, enrolled during active disease. CDR3 sequence reads: CSGVLAGGPRTGELFF. As DNA, the CDR3 is TGCAGCGGAGTGCTGGCGGGAGGGCCACGAACCGGGGAGCTGTTTTTT.